The 8 T cell receptor beta chains presented below share a single source sample, sequenced in a study of T-cell memory formation after mild COVID-19. TCRdb re-called the 5' RACE reads through MiXCR, storing one row per CDR3 protein. The data show 450,000 or so distinct CDR3 sequences, approximately 23% seen once. The source material was PBMCs or a T cell subset sorted from them (not recorded which). These receptors were obtained from an adult woman who had mild COVID-19 (a few samples of this study predate the infection). Cell type and time point are not known.

This clonotype was found a few times. This rearrangement joins TRBV6-2 or TRBV6-3 to TRBJ2-1; D remains unclear. CDR3 size: 15 residues. Trimming took off 6 bases at V and 0 bases at J, with 12 bases between the two ends. In germline, CDR1 is MNHEY, CDR2 SVGEGT. The chain's CDR3 is CASREDGSSYNEQFF. Here the CDR3 DNA reads TGTGCCAGCAGAGAGGACGGCAGCTCCTACAATGAGCAGTTCTTC.

This clonotype was seen more than once but under ten times. One junction end disagrees with the germline gene, perhaps due to a read error. The chain recombines TRBV12-3 or TRBV12-4 with TRBJ2-5; the D gene is possibly TRBD2 (6 bases). The CDR3 contains 14 residues. The CDR3 bases are TGTGCCAGCAGCTTAGCGGAGTACCAAGAGACCCAGTACTTC. Protein sequence: CASSLAEYQETQYF.

This chain connects TRBV15 to TRBJ2-3; maybe TRBD1 (6 bases). V lost 3 bases, J lost 6 bases, and 13 bases lay in between. This CDR3 is built from 14 residues. Germline V gene data show CDR1 as LNHNV and CDR2 as YYDKDF (reference sequence). The CDR3 sequence: CATSSHRAPDTQYF. CDR3 sequence (DNA): TGTGCCACCAGCAGCCACAGGGCCCCGGATACGCAGTATTTT.

V is TRBV24-1 and J is TRBJ1-2, with TRBD1 as a possible D gene (6 bases). V was cut by 3 bases and J by 7 bases, with 17 bases left in between. CDR3 length: 15 amino acids. Germline V gene lookup returns CDR1 KGHDR and CDR2 SFDVKD. CDR3 residues: CATSDGRRRGLGYTF. CDR3 coding DNA: TGTGCCACCAGTGATGGCCGGAGGCGGGGGCTTGGCTACACCTTC.

J is TRBJ2-5 and V is TRBV27, with D possibly being TRBD2 (5 bases). This CDR3 is 14 amino acids long. CDR1 and CDR2 (germline): MNHEY, SMNVEV (reference sequence). Deletions cut 3 bases from V and 5 bases from J, with 13 bases between. The CDR3 reads CASSFREGGETQYF. CDR3 coding DNA: TGTGCCAGCAGTTTTCGGGAAGGCGGGGAGACCCAGTACTTC.

V and J are TRBV7-3 and TRBJ2-1; tentative D call: TRBD2 (5 bases). V gave up 5 bases and J gave up 3 bases, with 14 bases separating them. Germline values: CDR1 SGHTA, CDR2 FQGTGA. The CDR3 is 15 amino acids. CDR3 in amino acids: CASSPPGGLYNEQFF. The CDR3 nucleotides are TGTGCCAGCAGCCCACCCGGAGGACTCTACAATGAGCAGTTCTTC. Drawing the rest from reference TRBV7-3 and TRBJ2-1, the complete variable domain is GAGVSQTPSNKVTEKGKYVELRCDPISGHTALYWYRQSLGQGPEFLIYFQGTGAADDSGLPNDRFFAVRPEGSVSTLKIQRTERGDSAVYLCASSPPGGLYNEQFFGPGTRLTVL.

This clonotype was recorded at least ten times. The chain is built from TRBV4-2 and TRBJ2-7; 8 bases align to TRBD2. CDR1 is LGHNA and CDR2 is YNFKEQ in the germline V gene. V trimming: 1 base; J trimming: 0 bases; junction bases outside the gene matches: 5. The CDR3 totals 16 residues. CDR3 sequence reads: CASSQVGTSGSYEQYF. Here the CDR3 DNA reads TGTGCCAGCAGCCAAGTAGGAACTAGCGGCTCCTACGAGCAGTACTTC.

This sequence joins TRBV21-1 and TRBJ2-7; TRBD2, the table's D call, lacks a check against the DNA. TRBV21-1 is tagged as a pseudogene. The CDR3 is made up of 17 amino acids. The DNA of the CDR3 is TGTGCCAGCAGCAGAAGGGAGCCCAGCGGGGGAGGTATCGAGCAGTACTTC. The encoded protein is CASSRREPSGGGIEQYF.